These 15 T cell receptor beta chains share one sample of origin, sequenced in a study of cytomegalovirus exposure and HLA in healthy donors (TCRdb year 2017). The library relied on the immunoSEQ multiplex PCR assay. A mixture of 60 forward primers for TCR Vbeta segments and 13 reverse primers for TCR Jbeta segments was used in the multiplex PCR. Entries here come from immuneACCESS through TCRdb and include only in-frame sequences with V and J called. Some clones fail to appear in such tables; in the studies checked, an unresolved V gene covers under half of the shortfall, and the cause of the remainder is unknown. The sample has 55,000 to 80,000 clones on record, approximately 71% of them singletons. Together, the top ten hold roughly 7.7% of the sample. The sequenced sample was PBMCs. The receptor set was obtained from a man aged 55-75 years in good health and CMV-seropositive.

V is TRBV2 and J is TRBJ1-5, with TRBD1 matching over 7 bases. CDR1 is SNHLY and CDR2 is FYNNEI in the germline V gene. The CDR3 is made up of 13 amino acids. The junction had 5 bases not matched to a gene; V was cut back by 8 bases and J by 4 bases. DNA for the CDR3: TGTGCCAGCGAGGGACAGCAAAATCAGCCCCAGCATTTT. This sequence encodes CASEGQQNQPQHF.

Comment on this clone: One end of the junction is discordant with germline, which a read error may explain. The CDR3 loop is CASSPRQGAGYEQYF. Written as DNA, the CDR3 is TGTGCCAGCTCTCCACGACAGGGGGCTGGTTACGAGCAGTACTTC. The gene calls are TRBV18 and TRBJ2-7, with TRBD1 identical over 10 bases. Germline lookup yields CDR1 KGHSH and CDR2 LQKENI. The CDR3 runs to 15 residues.

This chain joins TRBV2 and TRBJ2-5; D possibly corresponds to TRBD2 (5 bases). The germline CDR1 and CDR2 sequences are SNHLY and FYNNEI. Trimming pared 0 bases from V and 13 bases from J, leaving 18 bases between. This CDR3 contains 14 residues. The chain's CDR3 is CASSEANLAGVVYF. The CDR3 DNA follows: TGTGCCAGCAGTGAAGCCAATCTAGCCGGGGTGGTGTACTTC.

The V and J genes are TRBV11-3 and TRBJ2-2; 9 positions agree with TRBD1. The germline V gene has CDR1 SGHNT and CDR2 YENEEA. The CDR3 runs 19 residues. Trimming removed 6 bases from V and 0 bases from J; junction bases left unmatched: 14. CDR3 DNA sequence: TGTGCCAGCAGTTCCGGGACAGGGTTTTTGGGGGCGAACACCGGGGAGCTGTTTTTT. It encodes CASSSGTGFLGANTGELFF. Based on the CDR3 plus reference TRBV11-3 and TRBJ2-2, the full variable domain is EAGVVQSPRYKIIEKKQPVAFWCNPISGHNTLYWYLQNLGQGPELLIRYENEEAVDDSQLPKDRFSAERLKGVDSTLKIQPAELGDSAVYLCASSSGTGFLGANTGELFFGEGSRLTVL.

The rearrangement links TRBV6-5 to TRBJ2-7; D possibly corresponds to TRBD2 (6 bases). Looked up from germline, CDR1 is MNHEY and CDR2 is SVGAGI. The CDR3 extends over 13 amino acids. With 1 base removed from V and 2 bases from J, the gap between germline ends came to 6 bases. CDR3 in amino acids: CASSYWGAYEQYF. CDR3 coding DNA: TGTGCCAGCAGTTACTGGGGGGCCTACGAGCAGTACTTC.

The gene calls are TRBV5-4 and TRBJ2-3, with unresolved D. This CDR3 has 12 residues. The V and J ends lost 1 base and 4 bases respectively, with 4 bases between them. The germline gives CDR1 SGHNT, CDR2 YYREEE (reference sequence). The CDR3, as DNA: TGTGCCAGCAGCTTGACTTCAGATACGCAGTATTTT. It specifies CASSLTSDTQYF.

The chain has TRBV2 and TRBJ1-1; 9 positions match TRBD1. After removal of 4 bases from V and 8 bases from J, the junction contained 5 bases not matched to a gene. CDR3 size: 13 residues. Germline V lookup: CDR1 SNHLY, CDR2 FYNNEI. For the CDR3, the DNA is TGTGCCAGCAGTGGAACTGGGACAGGGGAAGCTTTCTTT. Protein: CASSGTGTGEAFF.

The gene calls are TRBV27 and TRBJ2-1; 9 nucleotides agree with TRBD1. Germline V gene data show CDR1 as MNHEY and CDR2 as SMNVEV (reference sequence). The CDR3 is made up of 20 amino acids. Trimming at V came to 6 bases and at J to 0 bases, leaving 18 bases not matched to a gene. This CDR3 is CASSPRADRGTGSSYNEQFF. The DNA of the CDR3 is TGTGCCAGCAGCCCCAGAGCCGACAGGGGGACGGGAAGCTCCTACAATGAGCAGTTCTTC.

The chain recombines TRBV5-1 with TRBJ1-2; 9 bases align to TRBD1. CDR3 length: 16 amino acids. J was trimmed by 5 bases and V by 7 bases; bases with no gene match: 15. Germline V gene sequence: CDR1 SGHRS, CDR2 YFSETQ. The CDR3 DNA reads as TGCGCCAGCGCCGAAATTCCGGGACAGGGCGGGTATGGCTACACCTTC. This codes for CASAEIPGQGGYGYTF.

This chain joins TRBV2 and TRBJ1-1; D is ambiguous. Per germline, CDR1 SNHLY and CDR2 FYNNEI. V dropped 7 bases and J dropped 0 bases, with 12 bases sitting between them. This CDR3 spans 14 amino acids. The CDR3 reads CASTLLAVNTEAFF. CDR3 nucleotides: TGTGCCAGCACCCTGCTTGCAGTGAACACTGAAGCTTTCTTT. Drawing the rest from reference TRBV2 and TRBJ1-1, the complete variable domain is EPEVTQTPSHQVTQMGQEVILRCVPISNHLYFYWYRQILGQKVEFLVSFYNNEISEKSEIFDDQFSVERPDGSNFTLKIRSTKLEDSAMYFCASTLLAVNTEAFFGQGTRLTVV.

V is TRBV11-2 and J is TRBJ2-3; D is possibly TRBD2 (5 bases). V lost 5 bases to trimming and J lost 10 bases, with 16 bases between them. The CDR3 is made up of 13 amino acids. Germline assignment: CDR1 SGHAT and CDR2 FQNNGV. CDR3 bases: TGTGCCAGCAGCCCTAAGGGCTCCGGGGCGCAGTATTTT. This sequence encodes CASSPKGSGAQYF.

This clone was found a few times. The genes are TRBV6-5 and TRBJ2-7, with 9 bases identical to TRBD1. The V gene end was trimmed by 5 bases and the J gene end by 0 bases; junction bases not matched to a gene: 5. The CDR3 sequence is 15 residues long. Per the germline V gene, CDR1 is MNHEY and CDR2 is SVGAGI. The CDR3 bases are TGTGCCAGCAGTCTCGGACAGGGGCCCTCCTACGAGCAGTACTTC. It translates to CASSLGQGPSYEQYF.

The V and J genes are TRBV5-8 and TRBJ1-1, with D possibly matching TRBD1 (6 bases). Germline loops: CDR1 SGHTS, CDR2 YDEGEE. Between the trimmed V and J ends, which lost 2 bases and 6 bases, there was a span of 11 bases. CDR3 length: 13 residues. CDR3 region: CASSLTGPPEAFF. The CDR3 nucleotides are TGTGCCAGCAGCTTAACAGGGCCCCCTGAAGCTTTCTTT. The full variable domain, its missing parts supplied by reference TRBV5-8 and TRBJ1-1, is EAGVTQSPTHLIKTRGQQATLRCSPISGHTSVYWYQQALGLGLQFLLWYDEGEERNRGNFPPRFSGRQFPNYSSELNVNALELEDSALYLCASSLTGPPEAFFGQGTRLTVV.

A remark on this clone: Other DNA sequences of this sample code for an identical CDR3. This chain joins TRBV7-2 and TRBJ1-2; D uncertain. With 1 base removed from V and 2 bases from J, the gap between germline ends came to 8 bases. The CDR3 consists of 14 residues. Germline V gene data show CDR1 as SGHTA and CDR2 as FQGNSA. DNA of the CDR3: TGTGCCAGCAGCTTAGGGCGGGGAAACTATGGCTACACCTTC. It yields the protein CASSLGRGNYGYTF. The variable domain in full, completed from reference TRBV7-2 and TRBJ1-2, reads GAGVSQSPSNKVTEKGKDVELRCDPISGHTALYWYRQSLGQGLEFLIYFQGNSAPDKSGLPSDRFSAERTGGSVSTLTIQRTQQEDSAVYLCASSLGRGNYGYTFGSGTRLTVV.

The CDR3 DNA is TGTGCCAGTAGTACCCCAGGGCTCTCTGGGGCCAACGTCCTGACTTTC. Residues: CASSTPGLSGANVLTF. The V gene is TRBV19, the J gene TRBJ2-6; weak D call: TRBD1 (5 bases). This CDR3 contains 16 residues. V was clipped by 4 bases and J by 0 bases, with 10 bases between them. Germline lookup yields CDR1 LNHDA and CDR2 SQIVND (reference sequence).